This entry lists 15 T cell receptor beta chains sequenced from one sample in a study of T-cell memory formation after mild COVID-19 (dated by TCRdb to about 2021). Libraries were prepared through 5' RACE. The sample was run on an Illumina NovaSeq 6000. TCRdb's own reprocessing of the public reads used fastp at Q25 and MiXCR and kept productive beta chains. Rows with one shared CDR3 protein collapse into an entry with the most common genes and DNA. The sample includes over 400,000 distinct CDR3 sequences, with less than 25% observed a single time. 13% of the sample lies in the top ten. The specimen was PBMCs or a T cell subset sorted from them (not recorded which). These TCRs come from an adult woman who had mild COVID-19 (a few samples of this study predate the infection). The sample titles of this study are shuffled in the database, so cell type and time point are left out; the donor was told from shared clones.

The chain combines TRBV4-1 with TRBJ2-7, with D perhaps matching TRBD1 (5 bases). V lost 3 bases and J lost 2, with 11 bases in between. The germline gives CDR1 MGHRA, CDR2 YSYEKL. The CDR3 contains 14 residues. Written as DNA, the CDR3 is TGCGCCAGCAGCCACCCGACAGAGCCCTACGAGCAGTACTTC. Its protein product is CASSHPTEPYEQYF.

The V and J genes are TRBV12-3 or TRBV12-4 and TRBJ2-7; TRBD2 matches at 8 bases. The CDR3 loop spans 14 amino acids. V shed 4 bases and J 3 bases; nucleotides not matched to a gene: 5. The CDR3 DNA follows: TGTGCCAGCAGTTCTAGCGGGCCCATCTACGAGCAGTACTTC. This gives the protein CASSSSGPIYEQYF.

The chain uses TRBV5-1 and TRBJ1-1, with TRBD1 as a possible D gene (6 bases). CDR1 is SGHRS, CDR2 YFSETQ, per germline. Deletions cut 0 bases from V and 6 bases from J, with 9 bases between. CDR3 length equals 13 residues. The CDR3 is CASSLGQVAEAFF. The CDR3 bases are TGCGCCAGCAGCTTGGGACAGGTCGCTGAAGCTTTCTTT.

The chain carries TRBV18 and TRBJ2-5; TRBD1 matches 12 bases. Germline lookup yields CDR1 KGHSH and CDR2 LQKENI. This CDR3 contains 15 residues. V dropped 8 bases and J dropped 1; count of bases not matched to a gene: 5. The CDR3 DNA sequence: TGTGCCAGCCGTGGGACAGGGGGCCTCCAAGAGACCCAGTACTTC. It translates to CASRGTGGLQETQYF.

This clonotype was seen repeatedly, ten times or more. J is TRBJ2-1 and V is TRBV29-1, with 16 bases identical to TRBD2. The V gene's germline CDR1 is SQVTM and CDR2 ANQGSEA. The CDR3 sequence is 17 residues long. With 6 bases clipped from V and 7 bases from J, the junction kept 12 bases outside the gene matches. CDR3 loop: CSVAGTSGRAVLNEQFF. Written as DNA, the CDR3 is TGCAGCGTAGCCGGGACTAGCGGGAGGGCCGTGTTGAATGAGCAGTTCTTC.

The chain is built from TRBV6-5 and TRBJ1-1; D uncertain. V shed 0 bases and J shed 4 bases, with 12 bases lying between them. The CDR3 covers 15 residues. The germline V gene encodes CDR1 MNHEY and CDR2 SVGAGI. CDR3 region: CASSYSGKLSTEAFF. The CDR3 DNA reads as TGTGCCAGCAGTTACTCGGGGAAATTGAGCACTGAAGCTTTCTTT.

The chain couples TRBV7-2 to TRBJ1-2; D is ambiguous. V dropped 4 bases and J dropped 8 bases, with 17 bases sitting between them. This CDR3 has 14 amino acids. CDR1 is SGHTA, CDR2 FQGNSA, per germline. In DNA, the CDR3 is TGTGCCAGCAGCTCGGCCAGGTTGAGTCCGGGCTACACCTTC. This gives the protein CASSSARLSPGYTF.

This clonotype was counted between two and nine times. The chain combines TRBV5-1 with TRBJ2-1, with 9 nucleotides matching TRBD1. Per germline, CDR1 SGHRS and CDR2 YFSETQ. Losses at the gene ends were 0 bases for V and 6 bases for J; bases not matched to a gene: 7. The CDR3 is 16 residues long. Written as DNA, the CDR3 is TGCGCCAGCAGCTTGGCCGTAGGACAGGGGTTCAATGAGCAGTTCTTC. This codes for CASSLAVGQGFNEQFF.

This chain joins TRBV29-1 and TRBJ2-7; 8 bases map to TRBD1. Per germline, CDR1 SQVTM and CDR2 ANQGSEA. The CDR3 has 16 residues. Trimming cost V 1 base and J 9 bases; bases outside gene matches: 17. DNA for the CDR3: TGCAGCGTTGAAGCTCGGACAGGGAACGGACTATGGGTGCAGTACTTC. Translated: CSVEARTGNGLWVQYF.

This clonotype was detected a few times. The chain combines TRBV30 with TRBJ2-1; no reliable D call. Germline V gene lookup returns CDR1 GTSNPN and CDR2 SVGIG (reference sequence). Between the trimmed V and J ends, which lost 4 bases and 9 bases, there was a span of 19 bases. The CDR3 extends over 14 amino acids. CDR3 DNA sequence: TGTGCCTGGATCCCGACCGACATTTATGGTGAGCAGTTCTTC. This translates into CAWIPTDIYGEQFF. Full variable domain (missing parts from reference TRBV30 and TRBJ2-1): SQTIHQWPATLVQPVGSPLSLECTVEGTSNPNLYWYRQAAGRGLQLLFYSVGIGQISSEVPQNLSASRPQDRQFILSSKKLLLSDSGFYLCAWIPTDIYGEQFFGPGTRLTVL.

This chain connects TRBV9 to TRBJ2-1; TRBD2 aligns across 8 bases. V dropped 2 bases and J dropped 3; count of bases not matched to a gene: 4. The CDR3 length is 15 residues. Germline loops: CDR1 SGDLS, CDR2 YYNGEE. CDR3 in DNA: TGTGCCAGCAGCGTGGGGACTAGGGACTACAATGAGCAGTTCTTC. This sequence encodes CASSVGTRDYNEQFF.

This clonotype was found once. The V call is TRBV5-1, the J call TRBJ1-2, with D uncertain. There are 17 residues in the CDR3. CDR1 and CDR2 (germline): SGHRS, YFSETQ. V was shortened by 3 bases and J by 5 bases, with 23 bases between the two germline ends. CDR3 residues: CASSSIGLGLSGYGYTF. CDR3 DNA: TGCGCCAGCAGCTCTATAGGCCTTGGGCTTTCGGGATATGGCTACACCTTC. The complete variable domain, with remaining parts taken from reference TRBV5-1 and TRBJ1-2, reads KAGVTQTPRYLIKTRGQQVTLSCSPISGHRSVSWYQQTPGQGLQFLFEYFSETQRNKGNFPGRFSGRQFSNSRSEMNVSTLELGDSALYLCASSSIGLGLSGYGYTFGSGTRLTVV.

A few counts support this clonotype. This sequence joins TRBV27 and TRBJ2-2, with a tentative D call TRBD1 (6 bases). V shed 5 bases and J shed 2 bases, with 12 bases lying between them. Germline loops: CDR1 MNHEY, CDR2 SMNVEV (reference sequence). The CDR3 sequence is 15 residues long. The CDR3 nucleotides read TGTGCCAGCAGTCTGGACAGACTCAACACCGGGGAGCTGTTTTTT. Residues: CASSLDRLNTGELFF.

J is TRBJ2-3 and V is TRBV20-1, with a possible D match to TRBD2 (7 bases). Germline CDR1 DFQATT, CDR2 SNEGSKA (reference sequence). V lost 3 bases and J 4 bases, leaving 17 bases between the germline ends. CDR3 length: 15 amino acids. In nucleotides, the CDR3 is TGCAGTGCTAGCTTAGGGGGGGCTAGGGCAGATACGCAGTATTTT. It encodes CSASLGGARADTQYF.

In this sample, this clonotype turned up a few times. The gene calls are TRBV7-6 and TRBJ2-3, with TRBD2 as a possible D gene (5 bases). V was shortened by 6 bases and J by 0 bases, with 13 bases between the two germline ends. Germline-derived CDR1 and CDR2 are SGHVS and FNYEAQ. The CDR3 extends over 15 amino acids. CDR3 residues: CASSQIGESTDTQYF. The CDR3 DNA sequence: TGTGCCAGCAGTCAAATCGGGGAAAGCACAGATACGCAGTATTTT.